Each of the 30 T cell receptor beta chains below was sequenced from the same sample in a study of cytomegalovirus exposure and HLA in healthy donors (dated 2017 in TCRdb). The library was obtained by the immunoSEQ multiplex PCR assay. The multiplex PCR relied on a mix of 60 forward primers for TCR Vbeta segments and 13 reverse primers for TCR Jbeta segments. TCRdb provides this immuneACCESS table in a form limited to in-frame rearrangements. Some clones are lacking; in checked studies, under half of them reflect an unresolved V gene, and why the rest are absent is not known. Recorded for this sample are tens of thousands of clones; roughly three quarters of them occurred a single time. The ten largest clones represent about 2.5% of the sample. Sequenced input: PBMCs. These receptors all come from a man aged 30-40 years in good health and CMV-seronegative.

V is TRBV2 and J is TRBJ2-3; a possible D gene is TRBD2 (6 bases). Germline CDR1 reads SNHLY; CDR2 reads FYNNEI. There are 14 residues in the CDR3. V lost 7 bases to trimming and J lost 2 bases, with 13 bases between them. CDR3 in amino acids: CASNDGGTTDTQYF. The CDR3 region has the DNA TGTGCCAGCAACGATGGGGGGACCACAGATACGCAGTATTTT.

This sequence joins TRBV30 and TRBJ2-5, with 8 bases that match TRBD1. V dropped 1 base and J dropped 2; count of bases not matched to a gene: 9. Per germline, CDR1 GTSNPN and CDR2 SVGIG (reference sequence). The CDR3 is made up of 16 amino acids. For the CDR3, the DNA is TGTGCCTGGAGTGCCCCGACAGGGGCAGGTCAAGAGACCCAGTACTTC. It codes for CAWSAPTGAGQETQYF.

For the CDR3, the DNA is TGTGCCAGCAGTGGGGGTTGGGCAGGGGGCGTTGATTCCGGGGCCAACGTCCTGACTTTC. This encodes CASSGGWAGGVDSGANVLTF. This chain connects TRBV6-1 to TRBJ2-6, with 8 bases identical to TRBD1. CDR1 is MNHNS and CDR2 is SASEGT in the germline V gene. This CDR3 is built from 20 residues. V lost 4 bases, J lost 4 bases, and 18 bases stayed unmatched.

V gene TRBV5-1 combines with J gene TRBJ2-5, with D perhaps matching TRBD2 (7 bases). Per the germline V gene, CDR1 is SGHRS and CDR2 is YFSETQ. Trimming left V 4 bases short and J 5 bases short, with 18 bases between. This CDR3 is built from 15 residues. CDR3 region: CASSGRLQGGETQYF. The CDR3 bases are TGCGCCAGCAGCGGACGCCTACAGGGAGGGGAGACCCAGTACTTC.

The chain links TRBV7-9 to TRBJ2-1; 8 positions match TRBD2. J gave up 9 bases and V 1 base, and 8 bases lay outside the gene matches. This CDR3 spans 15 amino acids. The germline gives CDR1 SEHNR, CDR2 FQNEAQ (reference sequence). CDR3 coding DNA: TGTGCCAGCAGCTTAGAGGGGACTAGAGGGGGTGAGCAGTTCTTC. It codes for CASSLEGTRGGEQFF.

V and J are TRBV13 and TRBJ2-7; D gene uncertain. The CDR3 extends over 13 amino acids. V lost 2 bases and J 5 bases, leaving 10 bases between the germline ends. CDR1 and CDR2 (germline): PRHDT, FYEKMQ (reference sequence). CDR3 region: CASSLKLADEQYF. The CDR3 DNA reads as TGTGCCAGCAGCTTAAAGTTGGCAGACGAGCAGTACTTC.

The CDR3, as DNA: TGTGCCAGCAGCCCGAATCTAGCGGGGGGTCCTTCCTACGAGCAGTACTTC. This translates into CASSPNLAGGPSYEQYF. This rearrangement joins TRBV5-5 to TRBJ2-7; 11 nucleotides agree with TRBD2. After removal of 4 bases from V and 1 base from J, the junction contained 10 bases not matched to a gene. The CDR3 length is 17 residues. Germline V gene data show CDR1 as SGHKS and CDR2 as YYEKEE (reference sequence).

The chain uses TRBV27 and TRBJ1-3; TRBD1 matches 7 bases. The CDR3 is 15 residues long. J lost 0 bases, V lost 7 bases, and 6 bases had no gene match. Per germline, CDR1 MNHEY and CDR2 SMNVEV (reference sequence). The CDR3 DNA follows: TGTGCCAGCAAGCAGGGGGGCCTCTCTGGAAACACCATATATTTT. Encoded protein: CASKQGGLSGNTIYF.

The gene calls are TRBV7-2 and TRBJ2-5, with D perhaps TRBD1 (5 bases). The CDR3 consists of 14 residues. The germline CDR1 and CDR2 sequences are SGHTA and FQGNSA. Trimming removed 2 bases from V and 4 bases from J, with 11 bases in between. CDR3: CASSLLFQGETQYF. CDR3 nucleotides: TGTGCCAGCAGCTTACTATTCCAGGGAGAGACCCAGTACTTC.

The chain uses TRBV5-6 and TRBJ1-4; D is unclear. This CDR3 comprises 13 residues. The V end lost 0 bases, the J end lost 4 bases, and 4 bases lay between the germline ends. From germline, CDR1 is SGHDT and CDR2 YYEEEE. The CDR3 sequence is CASSLAGNEKLFF. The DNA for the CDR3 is TGTGCCAGCAGCTTGGCGGGTAATGAAAAACTGTTTTTT.

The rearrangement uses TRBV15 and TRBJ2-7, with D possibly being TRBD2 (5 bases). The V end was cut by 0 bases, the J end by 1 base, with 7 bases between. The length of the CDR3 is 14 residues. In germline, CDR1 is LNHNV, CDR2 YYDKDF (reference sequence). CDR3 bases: TGTGCCACCAGCAGAGATGAGGGTTCCTACGAGCAGTACTTC. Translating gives CATSRDEGSYEQYF.

CDR3 bases: TGTGCCAGCAGCTTGGGGGGACAGGGCTACGAGCAGTACTTC. Translated: CASSLGGQGYEQYF. The chain has TRBV5-4 and TRBJ2-5, with TRBD1 identical over 9 bases. Near its end, the DNA agrees better with TRBJ2-7, so the J call may be wrong. In germline, CDR1 is SGHNT, CDR2 YYREEE (reference sequence). This CDR3 contains 14 residues.

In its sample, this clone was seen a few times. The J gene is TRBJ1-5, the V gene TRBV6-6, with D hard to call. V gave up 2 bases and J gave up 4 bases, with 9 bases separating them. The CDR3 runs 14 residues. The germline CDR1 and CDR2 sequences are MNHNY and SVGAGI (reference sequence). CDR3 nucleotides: TGTGCCAGCAGTTACGACTCGGGGAATCAGCCCCAGCATTTT. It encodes CASSYDSGNQPQHF.

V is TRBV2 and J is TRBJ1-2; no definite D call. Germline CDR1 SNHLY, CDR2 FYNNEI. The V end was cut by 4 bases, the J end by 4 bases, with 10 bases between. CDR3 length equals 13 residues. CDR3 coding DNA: TGTGCCAGCAGTGCGGAGTCCGGCTATGGCTACACCTTC. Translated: CASSAESGYGYTF.

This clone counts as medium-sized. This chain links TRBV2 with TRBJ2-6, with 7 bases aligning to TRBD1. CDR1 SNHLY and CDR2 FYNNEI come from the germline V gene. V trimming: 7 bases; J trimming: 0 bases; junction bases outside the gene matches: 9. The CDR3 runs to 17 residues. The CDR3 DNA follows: TGTGCCAGCACCCGGGACAGTTCCATCTCTGGGGCCAACGTCCTGACTTTC. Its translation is CASTRDSSISGANVLTF.

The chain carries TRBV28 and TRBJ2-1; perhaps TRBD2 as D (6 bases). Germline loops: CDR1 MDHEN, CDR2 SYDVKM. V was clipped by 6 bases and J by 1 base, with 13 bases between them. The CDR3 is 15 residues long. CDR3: CASRVVGGSYNEQFF. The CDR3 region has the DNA TGTGCCAGCAGGGTGGTGGGGGGATCCTACAATGAGCAGTTCTTC.

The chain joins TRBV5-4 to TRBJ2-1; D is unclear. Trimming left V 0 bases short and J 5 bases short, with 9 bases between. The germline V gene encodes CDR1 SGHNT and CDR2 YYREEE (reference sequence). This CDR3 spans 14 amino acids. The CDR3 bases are TGTGCCAGCAGCTTGGCCTTTCAGGACAATGAGCAGTTCTTC. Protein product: CASSLAFQDNEQFF.

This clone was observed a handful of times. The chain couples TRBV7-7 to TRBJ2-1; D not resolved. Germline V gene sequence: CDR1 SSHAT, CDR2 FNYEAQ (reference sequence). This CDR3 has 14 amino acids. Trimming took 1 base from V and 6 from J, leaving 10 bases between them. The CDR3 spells CASSLGQASNEQFF. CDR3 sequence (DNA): TGTGCCAGCAGCTTAGGGCAGGCTTCCAATGAGCAGTTCTTC. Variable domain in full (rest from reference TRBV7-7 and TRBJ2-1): GAGVSQSPRYKVTKRGQDVTLRCDPISSHATLYWYQQALGQGPEFLTYFNYEAQPDKSGLPSDRFSAERPEGSISTLTIQRTEQRDSAMYRCASSLGQASNEQFFGPGTRLTVL.

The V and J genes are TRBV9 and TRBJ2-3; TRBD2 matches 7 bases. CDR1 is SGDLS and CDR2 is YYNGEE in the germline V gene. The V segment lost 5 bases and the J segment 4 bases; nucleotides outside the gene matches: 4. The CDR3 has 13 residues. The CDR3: CASSITSADTQYF. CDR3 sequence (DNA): TGTGCCAGCAGTATCACTAGCGCAGATACGCAGTATTTT. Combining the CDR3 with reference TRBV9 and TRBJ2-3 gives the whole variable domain DSGVTQTPKHLITATGQRVTLRCSPRSGDLSVYWYQQSLDQGLQFLIQYYNGEERAKGNILERFSAQQFPDLHSELNLSSLELGDSALYFCASSITSADTQYFGPGTRLTVL.

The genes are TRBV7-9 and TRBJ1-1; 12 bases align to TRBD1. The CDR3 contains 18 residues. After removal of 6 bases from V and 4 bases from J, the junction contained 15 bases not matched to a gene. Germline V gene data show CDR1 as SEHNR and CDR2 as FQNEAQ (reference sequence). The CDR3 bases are TGTGCCAGCAGTCCCTGGGGTGGGACAGGGGGCTTGGGCACTGAAGCTTTCTTT. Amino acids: CASSPWGGTGGLGTEAFF.

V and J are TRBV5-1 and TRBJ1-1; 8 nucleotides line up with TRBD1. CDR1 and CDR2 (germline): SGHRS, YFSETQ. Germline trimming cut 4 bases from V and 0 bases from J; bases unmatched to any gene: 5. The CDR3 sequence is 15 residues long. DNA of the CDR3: TGCGCCAGCAGCCCCAGGGGGCCCTTGAACACTGAAGCTTTCTTT. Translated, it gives CASSPRGPLNTEAFF.

DNA of the CDR3: TGTGCCAGCTCAGCGACAGCTAATGAAAAACTGTTTTTT. It encodes CASSATANEKLFF. The rearrangement joins TRBV18 to TRBJ1-4, with a tentative D call TRBD1 (5 bases). The V gene lost 5 bases and the J gene lost 3 bases, with 7 bases spanning the gap. This CDR3 region has 13 residues. Germline CDR1 and CDR2: KGHSH and LQKENI.

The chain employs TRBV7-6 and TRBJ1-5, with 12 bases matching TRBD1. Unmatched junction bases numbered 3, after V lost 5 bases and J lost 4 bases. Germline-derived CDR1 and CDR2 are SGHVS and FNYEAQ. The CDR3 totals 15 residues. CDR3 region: CASSPGQGANQPQHF. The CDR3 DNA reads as TGTGCCAGCAGCCCGGGACAGGGGGCGAATCAGCCCCAGCATTTT.

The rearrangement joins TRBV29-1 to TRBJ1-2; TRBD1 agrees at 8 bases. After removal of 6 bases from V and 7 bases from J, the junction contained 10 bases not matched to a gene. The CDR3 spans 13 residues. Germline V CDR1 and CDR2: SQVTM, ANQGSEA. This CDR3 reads CSVVATGGSGYTF. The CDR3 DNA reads TGCAGCGTAGTTGCCACAGGGGGATCTGGCTACACCTTC.

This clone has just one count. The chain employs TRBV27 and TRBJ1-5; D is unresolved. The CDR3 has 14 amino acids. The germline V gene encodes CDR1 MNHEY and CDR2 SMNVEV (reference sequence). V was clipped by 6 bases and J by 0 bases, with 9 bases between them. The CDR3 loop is CASSSENSNQPQHF. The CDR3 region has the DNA TGTGCCAGCAGCTCGGAGAATAGCAATCAGCCCCAGCATTTT.

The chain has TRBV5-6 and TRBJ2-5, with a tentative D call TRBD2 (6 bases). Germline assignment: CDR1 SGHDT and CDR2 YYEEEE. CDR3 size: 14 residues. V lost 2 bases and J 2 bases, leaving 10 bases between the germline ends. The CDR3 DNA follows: TGTGCCAGCAGCTTCGGGACTGCACAAGAGACCCAGTACTTC. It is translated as CASSFGTAQETQYF.

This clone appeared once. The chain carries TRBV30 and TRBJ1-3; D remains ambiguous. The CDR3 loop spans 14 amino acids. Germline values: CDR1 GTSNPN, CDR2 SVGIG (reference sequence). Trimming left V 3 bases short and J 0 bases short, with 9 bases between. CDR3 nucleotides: TGTGCCTGGAGCAGAGGGAACTCTGGAAACACCATATATTTT. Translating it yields CAWSRGNSGNTIYF.

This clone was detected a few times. CDR3 DNA: TGTGCCAGTGATACAGGGCAAGGAGCTTTCTTT. It translates to CASDTGQGAFF. The rearrangement links TRBV6-6 to TRBJ1-1, with D perhaps TRBD1 (6 bases). V shed 9 bases and J shed 10 bases, with 15 bases lying between them. This CDR3 region has 11 residues. Per the germline V gene, CDR1 is MNHNY and CDR2 is SVGAGI (reference sequence).

The CDR3: CASSKSTGTGVAFF. As DNA, the CDR3 is TGTGCCAGCAGTAAGAGTACCGGGACAGGCGTAGCTTTCTTT. The chain uses TRBV6-5 and TRBJ1-1, with 8 bases identical to TRBD1. There are 14 residues in the CDR3. Germline trimming cut 5 bases from V and 10 bases from J; bases unmatched to any gene: 12. CDR1 and CDR2 from the germline V gene are MNHEY and SVGAGI.

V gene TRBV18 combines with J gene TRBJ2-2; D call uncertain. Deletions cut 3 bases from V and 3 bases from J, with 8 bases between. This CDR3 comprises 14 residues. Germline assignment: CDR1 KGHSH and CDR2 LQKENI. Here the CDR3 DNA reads TGTGCCAGCTCACCTTTAGATTACACCGGGGAGCTGTTTTTT. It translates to CASSPLDYTGELFF.